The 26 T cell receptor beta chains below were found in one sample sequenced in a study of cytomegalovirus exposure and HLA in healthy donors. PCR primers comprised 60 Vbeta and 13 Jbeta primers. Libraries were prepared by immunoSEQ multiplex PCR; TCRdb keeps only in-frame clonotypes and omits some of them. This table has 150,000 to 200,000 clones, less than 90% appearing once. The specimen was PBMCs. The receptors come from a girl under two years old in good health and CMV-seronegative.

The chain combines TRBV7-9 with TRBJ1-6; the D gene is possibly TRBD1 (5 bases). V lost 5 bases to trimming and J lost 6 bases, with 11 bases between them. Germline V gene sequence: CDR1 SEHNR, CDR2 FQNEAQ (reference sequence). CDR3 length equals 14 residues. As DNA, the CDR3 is TGTGCCAGCAGCGCCGGGACTGTTAATTCACCCCTCCACTTT. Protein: CASSAGTVNSPLHF.

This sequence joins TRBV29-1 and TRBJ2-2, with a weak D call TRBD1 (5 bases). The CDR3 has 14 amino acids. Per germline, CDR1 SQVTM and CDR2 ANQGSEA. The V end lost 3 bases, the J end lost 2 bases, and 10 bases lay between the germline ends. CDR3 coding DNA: TGCAGCGTTGAGCGTCAGGGAAACACCGGGGAGCTGTTTTTT. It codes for CSVERQGNTGELFF.

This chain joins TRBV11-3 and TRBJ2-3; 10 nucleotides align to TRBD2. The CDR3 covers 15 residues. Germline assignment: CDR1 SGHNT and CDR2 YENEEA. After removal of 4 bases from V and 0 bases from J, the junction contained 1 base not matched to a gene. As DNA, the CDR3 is TGTGCCAGCAGCTCGACTAGCGGGAGCACAGATACGCAGTATTTT. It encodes CASSSTSGSTDTQYF.

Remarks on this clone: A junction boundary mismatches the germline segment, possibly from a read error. Here the CDR3 DNA reads TGTGCCAGCAGCCTCCCTACGGAGATCTTC. It translates to CASSLPTEIF. The rearrangement uses TRBV6-6 and TRBJ2-7; no definite D call. The CDR3 is 10 amino acids. The germline V gene has CDR1 MNHNY and CDR2 SVGAGI (reference sequence).

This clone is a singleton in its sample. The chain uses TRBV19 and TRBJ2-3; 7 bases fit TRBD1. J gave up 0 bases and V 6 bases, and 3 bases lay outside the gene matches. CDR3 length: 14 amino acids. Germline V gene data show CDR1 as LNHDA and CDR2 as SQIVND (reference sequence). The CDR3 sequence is CASSGTASTDTQYF. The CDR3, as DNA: TGTGCCAGTAGCGGGACAGCTAGCACAGATACGCAGTATTTT.

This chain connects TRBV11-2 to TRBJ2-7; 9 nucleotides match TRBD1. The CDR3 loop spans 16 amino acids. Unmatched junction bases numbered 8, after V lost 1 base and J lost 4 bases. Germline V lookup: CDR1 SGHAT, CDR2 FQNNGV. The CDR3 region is CASSLGGQGWIYEQYF. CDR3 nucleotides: TGTGCCAGCAGCTTAGGGGGACAGGGCTGGATTTACGAGCAGTACTTC.

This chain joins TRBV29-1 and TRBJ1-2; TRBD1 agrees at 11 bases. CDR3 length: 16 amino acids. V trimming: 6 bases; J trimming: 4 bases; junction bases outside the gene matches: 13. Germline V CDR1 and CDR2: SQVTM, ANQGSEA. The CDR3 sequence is CSVVRTGGATTYGYTF. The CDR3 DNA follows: TGCAGCGTCGTCCGGACAGGGGGCGCGACGACCTATGGCTACACCTTC.

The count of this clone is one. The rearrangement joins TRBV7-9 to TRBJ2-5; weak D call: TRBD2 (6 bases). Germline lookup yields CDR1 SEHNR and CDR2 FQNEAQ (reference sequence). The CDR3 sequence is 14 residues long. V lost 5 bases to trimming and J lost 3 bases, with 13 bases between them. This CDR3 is CASSNRGSKETQYF. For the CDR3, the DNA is TGTGCCAGCAGCAACCGGGGGAGCAAAGAGACCCAGTACTTC.

CDR3 coding DNA: TGTGCCAGCAGGAAGAACTATGTCCTTTATGGCTACACCTTC. The encoded protein is CASRKNYVLYGYTF. This sequence joins TRBV2 and TRBJ1-2; no reliable D call. The CDR3 consists of 14 residues. Germline CDR1 reads SNHLY; CDR2 reads FYNNEI. V gave up 6 bases and J gave up 5 bases, with 16 bases separating them.

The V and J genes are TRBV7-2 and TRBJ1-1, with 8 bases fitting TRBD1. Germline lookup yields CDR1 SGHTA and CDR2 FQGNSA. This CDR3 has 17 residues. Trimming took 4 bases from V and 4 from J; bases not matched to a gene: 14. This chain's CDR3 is CASSSRQGIVGGTEAFF. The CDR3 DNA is TGTGCCAGCAGCTCCCGACAGGGGATAGTTGGAGGCACTGAAGCTTTCTTT.

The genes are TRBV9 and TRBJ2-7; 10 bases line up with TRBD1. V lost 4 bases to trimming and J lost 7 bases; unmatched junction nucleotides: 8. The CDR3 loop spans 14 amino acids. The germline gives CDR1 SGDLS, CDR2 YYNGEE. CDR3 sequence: CASSSGQGVREQYF. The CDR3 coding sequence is TGTGCCAGCAGCTCTGGACAGGGGGTGCGGGAGCAGTACTTC.

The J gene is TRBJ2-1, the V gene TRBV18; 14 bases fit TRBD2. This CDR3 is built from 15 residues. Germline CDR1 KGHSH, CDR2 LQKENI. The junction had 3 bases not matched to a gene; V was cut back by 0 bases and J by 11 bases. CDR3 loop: CASSPPRLAGGKQFF. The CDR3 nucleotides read TGTGCCAGCTCACCACCGCGACTAGCGGGAGGGAAGCAGTTCTTC.

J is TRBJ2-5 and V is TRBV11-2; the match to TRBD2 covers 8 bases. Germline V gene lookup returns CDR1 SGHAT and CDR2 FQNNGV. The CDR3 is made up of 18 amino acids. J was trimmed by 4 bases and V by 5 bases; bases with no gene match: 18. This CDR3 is CASSRPLAGQRRRETQYF. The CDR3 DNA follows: TGTGCCAGCAGCCGCCCCCTAGCGGGTCAAAGGAGGAGAGAGACCCAGTACTTC.

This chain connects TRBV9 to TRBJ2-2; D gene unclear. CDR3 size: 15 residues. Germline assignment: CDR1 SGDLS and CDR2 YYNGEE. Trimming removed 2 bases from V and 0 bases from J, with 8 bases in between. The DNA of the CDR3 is TGTGCCAGCAGCGTCTTAGCTGCGAACACCGGGGAGCTGTTTTTT. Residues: CASSVLAANTGELFF.

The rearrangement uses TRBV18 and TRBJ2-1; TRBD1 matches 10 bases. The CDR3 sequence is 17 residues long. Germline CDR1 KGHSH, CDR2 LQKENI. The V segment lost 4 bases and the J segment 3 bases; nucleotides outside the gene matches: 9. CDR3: CASSQSLRTGGYNEQFF. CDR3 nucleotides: TGTGCCAGCTCACAATCGTTAAGGACAGGGGGCTACAATGAGCAGTTCTTC.

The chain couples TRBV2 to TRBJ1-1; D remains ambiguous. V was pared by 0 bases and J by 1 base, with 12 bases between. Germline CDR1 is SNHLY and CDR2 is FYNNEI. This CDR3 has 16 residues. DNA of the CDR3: TGTGCCAGCAGTGAAGCGCTCCGGGTTGGGAACACTGAAGCTTTCTTT. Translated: CASSEALRVGNTEAFF.

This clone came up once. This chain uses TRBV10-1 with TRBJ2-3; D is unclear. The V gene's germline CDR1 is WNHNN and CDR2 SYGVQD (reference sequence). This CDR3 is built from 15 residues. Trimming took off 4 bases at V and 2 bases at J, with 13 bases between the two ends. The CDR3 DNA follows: TGCGCCAGCAGTGCCGGCAACTACCCCACAGATACGCAGTATTTT. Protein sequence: CASSAGNYPTDTQYF.

The CDR3 loop is CSVEAQSSYGYTF. The CDR3 bases are TGCAGCGTTGAAGCCCAGTCCTCCTATGGCTACACCTTC. The chain recombines TRBV29-1 with TRBJ1-2; D is ambiguous. Germline V gene lookup returns CDR1 SQVTM and CDR2 ANQGSEA. V shed 1 base and J shed 4 bases, with 10 bases lying between them. This CDR3 has 13 residues.

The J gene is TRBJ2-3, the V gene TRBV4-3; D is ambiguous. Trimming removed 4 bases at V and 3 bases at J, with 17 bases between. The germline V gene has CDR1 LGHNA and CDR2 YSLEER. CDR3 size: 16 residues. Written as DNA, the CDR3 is TGCGCCAGCAGCCTCTCGAGGCTATCTTGGACAGATACGCAGTATTTT. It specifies CASSLSRLSWTDTQYF.

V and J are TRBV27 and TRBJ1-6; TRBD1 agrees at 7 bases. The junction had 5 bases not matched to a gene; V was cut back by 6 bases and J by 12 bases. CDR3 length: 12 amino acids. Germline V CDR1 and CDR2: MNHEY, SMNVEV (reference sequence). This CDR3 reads CASRGQTVPLHF. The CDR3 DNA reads TGTGCCAGCAGGGGACAGACCGTACCCCTCCACTTT.

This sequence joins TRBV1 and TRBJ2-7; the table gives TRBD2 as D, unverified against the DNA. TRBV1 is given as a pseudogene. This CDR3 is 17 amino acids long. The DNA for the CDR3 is TGCACCAGCAGCCCGAACCACAGACCAGAAGGCGGGTACGAGCAGTACTTC. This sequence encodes CTSSPNHRPEGGYEQYF.

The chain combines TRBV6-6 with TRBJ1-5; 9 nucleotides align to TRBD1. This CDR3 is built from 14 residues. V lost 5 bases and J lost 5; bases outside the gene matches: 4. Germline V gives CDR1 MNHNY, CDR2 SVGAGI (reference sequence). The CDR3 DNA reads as TGTGCCAGCAGTCGAACAGGGGGCCATCAGCCCCAGCATTTT. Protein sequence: CASSRTGGHQPQHF.

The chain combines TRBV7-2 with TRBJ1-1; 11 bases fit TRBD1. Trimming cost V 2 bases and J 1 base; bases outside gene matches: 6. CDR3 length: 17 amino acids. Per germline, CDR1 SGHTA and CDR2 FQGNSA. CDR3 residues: CASSLIWGTGGNTEAFF. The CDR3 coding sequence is TGTGCCAGCAGCTTAATATGGGGGACAGGGGGGAACACTGAAGCTTTCTTT.

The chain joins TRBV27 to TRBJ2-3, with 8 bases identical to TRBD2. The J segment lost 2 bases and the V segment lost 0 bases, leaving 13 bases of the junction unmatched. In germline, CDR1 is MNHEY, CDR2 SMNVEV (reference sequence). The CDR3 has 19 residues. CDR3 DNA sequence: TGTGCCAGCAGTTTATCACGCAGCGGGAGAGGGGGTCCCACAGATACGCAGTATTTT. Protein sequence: CASSLSRSGRGGPTDTQYF.

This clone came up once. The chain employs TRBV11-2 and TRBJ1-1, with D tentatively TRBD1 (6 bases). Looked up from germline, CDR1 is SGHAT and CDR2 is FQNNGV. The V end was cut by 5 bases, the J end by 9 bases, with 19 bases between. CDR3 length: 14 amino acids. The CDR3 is CASSLLGTTGQAFF. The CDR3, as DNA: TGTGCCAGCAGCCTACTAGGGACGACAGGACAAGCTTTCTTT.

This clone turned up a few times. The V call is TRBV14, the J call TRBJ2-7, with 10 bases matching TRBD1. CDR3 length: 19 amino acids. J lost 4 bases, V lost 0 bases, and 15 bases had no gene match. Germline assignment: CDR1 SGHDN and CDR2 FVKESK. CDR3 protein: CASSQEYGAAGTGDYEQYF. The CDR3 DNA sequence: TGTGCCAGCAGCCAAGAGTATGGAGCGGCCGGGACAGGGGATTACGAGCAGTACTTC.